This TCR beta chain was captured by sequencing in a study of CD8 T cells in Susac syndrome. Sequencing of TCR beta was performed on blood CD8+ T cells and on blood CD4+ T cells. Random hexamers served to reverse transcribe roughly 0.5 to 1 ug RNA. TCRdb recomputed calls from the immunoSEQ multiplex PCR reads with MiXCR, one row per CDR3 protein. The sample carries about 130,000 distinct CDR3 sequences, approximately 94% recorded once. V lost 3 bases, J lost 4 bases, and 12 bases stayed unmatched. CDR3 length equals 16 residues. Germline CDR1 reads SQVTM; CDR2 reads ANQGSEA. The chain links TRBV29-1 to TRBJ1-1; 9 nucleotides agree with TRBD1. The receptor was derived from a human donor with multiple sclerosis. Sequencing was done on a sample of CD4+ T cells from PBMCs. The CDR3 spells CSVDLGQGRRSTEAFF. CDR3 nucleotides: TGCAGCGTTGATTTGGGACAGGGAAGACGGAGCACTGAAGCTTTCTTT.